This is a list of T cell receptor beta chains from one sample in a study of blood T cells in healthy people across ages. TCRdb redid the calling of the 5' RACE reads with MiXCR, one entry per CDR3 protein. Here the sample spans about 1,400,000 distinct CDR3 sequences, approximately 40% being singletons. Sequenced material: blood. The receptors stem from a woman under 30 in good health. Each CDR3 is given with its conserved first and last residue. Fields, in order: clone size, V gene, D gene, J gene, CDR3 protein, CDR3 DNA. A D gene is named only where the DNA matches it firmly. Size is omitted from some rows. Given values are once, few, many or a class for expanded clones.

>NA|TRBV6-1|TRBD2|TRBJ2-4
CASSEDLAGTYHQKNIQYF
TGTGCCAGCAGTGAAGACCTAGCGGGAACGTACCATCAAAAAAACATTCAGTACTTC
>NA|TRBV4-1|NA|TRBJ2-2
CAVSHLDMGLSPGELFF
TGCGCCGTCAGCCACCTCGATATGGGCCTCTCCCCCGGGGAGCTGTTTTTT
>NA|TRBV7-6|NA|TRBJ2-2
CASSSRPNTGELFF
TGTGCCAGCAGCTCAAGACCGAACACCGGGGAGCTGTTTTTT
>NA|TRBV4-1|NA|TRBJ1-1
CASSLPDPYANTEAFF
TGCGCCAGCAGCCTGCCCGACCCTTACGCGAACACTGAAGCTTTCTTT
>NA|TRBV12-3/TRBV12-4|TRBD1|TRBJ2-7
CASSLGTVQGDEQYF
TGTGCCAGCAGTTTAGGCACTGTTCAGGGGGATGAGCAGTACTTC
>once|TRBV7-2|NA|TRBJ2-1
CASSLSAVSSYNEQFF
TGTGCCAGCAGCTTATCGGCGGTTTCCTCCTACAATGAGCAGTTCTTC
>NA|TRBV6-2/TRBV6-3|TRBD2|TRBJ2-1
CASSYSLAGGPYNEQFF
TGTGCCAGCAGTTACTCCCTAGCGGGAGGGCCCTACAATGAGCAGTTCTTC
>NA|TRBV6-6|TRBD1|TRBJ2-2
CASSTNSGTANTGELFF
TGTGCCAGCAGTACCAACTCCGGGACAGCGAACACCGGGGAGCTGTTTTTT
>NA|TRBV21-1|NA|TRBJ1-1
CASSIETGALNTEAFF
TGTGCCAGCAGCATAGAGACAGGGGCCCTCAACACTGAAGCTTTCTTT
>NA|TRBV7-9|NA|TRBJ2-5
CASRPGFQETQYF
TGTGCCAGCAGGCCGGGGTTCCAAGAGACCCAGTACTTC
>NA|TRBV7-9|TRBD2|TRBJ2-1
CASRRIGLAGRSPPNEQFF
TGTGCCAGCAGGCGTATAGGACTAGCGGGGCGCTCTCCTCCCAATGAGCAGTTCTTC
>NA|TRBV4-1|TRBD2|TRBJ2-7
CASSQEGGLAGTYF
TGCGCCAGCAGCCAAGAGGGCGGGCTAGCGGGCACGTACTTC
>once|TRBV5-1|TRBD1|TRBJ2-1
CASLAETGNNEQFF
TGCGCCAGCCTTGCCGAGACAGGGAATAATGAGCAGTTCTTC
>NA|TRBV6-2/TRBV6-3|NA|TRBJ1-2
CASRRASGYGYTF
TGTGCCAGCAGGCGGGCCTCGGGCTATGGCTACACCTTC